The 27 T cell receptor beta chains reported below all come from one sample, sequenced in a study of T cell repertoires in cytomegalovirus infection. No antigens are known for them. TCRdb re-called the reads through MiXCR, storing one row per CDR3 protein. The table has roughly 920,000 distinct CDR3 sequences, under 40% seen once; the top ten hold around an eighth. Sequencing used cultured CD8+ T cells from PBMCs, obtained from culture after CMV antigen stimulation. The source is a human donor in good health (CMV status not recorded). Some clones in this sample may be carry-over from other donors' samples.

The CDR3 is CASSLSAGAEETQYF. CDR3 coding DNA: TGTGCCAGCAGCTTGTCCGCGGGGGCGGAAGAGACCCAGTACTTC. The gene calls are TRBV7-6 and TRBJ2-5; a weak D match, TRBD2 (7 bases). The CDR3 runs 15 residues. The germline CDR1 and CDR2 sequences are SGHVS and FNYEAQ. V lost 3 bases and J lost 3, with 14 bases in between. Together with reference TRBV7-6 and TRBJ2-5, the CDR3 gives the full variable domain: GAGVSQSPRYKVTKRGQDVALRCDPISGHVSLYWYRQALGQGPEFLTYFNYEAQQDKSGLPNDRFSAERPEGSISTLTIQRTEQRDSAMYRCASSLSAGAEETQYFGPGTRLLVL.

The chain carries TRBV19 and TRBJ1-1, with D possibly TRBD1 on 6 matching bases. This CDR3 region has 15 residues. CDR1 is LNHDA, CDR2 SQIVND, per germline (reference sequence). V lost 5 bases, J lost 0 bases, and 13 bases lay in between. DNA of the CDR3: TGTGCCAGTAGTTATTCAGGGGCCATGAACACTGAAGCTTTCTTT. It encodes CASSYSGAMNTEAFF.

This clonotype was picked up a small number of times. J is TRBJ2-6 and V is TRBV7-2; TRBD2 aligns across 9 bases. Germline-derived CDR1 and CDR2 are SGHTA and FQGNSA. This CDR3 contains 18 residues. Germline trimming cut 3 bases from V and 0 bases from J; bases unmatched to any gene: 6. The CDR3 loop is CASSFPGLAVSGANVLTF. CDR3 in DNA: TGTGCCAGCAGCTTTCCGGGACTAGCAGTCTCTGGGGCCAACGTCCTGACTTTC.

The CDR3 spells CASSTGRDRGYEQYF. CDR3 DNA sequence: TGTGCCAGCAGTACCGGCAGGGACAGGGGTTACGAGCAGTACTTC. V is TRBV27 and J is TRBJ2-7, with 10 bases that match TRBD1. Germline CDR1 MNHEY, CDR2 SMNVEV (reference sequence). The CDR3 length is 15 residues. V dropped 5 bases and J dropped 4; count of bases not matched to a gene: 8.

As for this clonotype: The junction departs from the called germline gene at one end, perhaps through a read error. The chain combines TRBV7-6 with TRBJ2-2, with D maybe TRBD1 (5 bases). CDR1 and CDR2 from the germline V gene are SGHVS and FNYEAQ. The CDR3 consists of 14 residues. CDR3 bases: TGTGCCAACAGCGATCAGGGTTCCGCCGGGGAGCTGTTTTTT. It translates to CANSDQGSAGELFF.

A few counts support this clonotype. The chain couples TRBV6-1 to TRBJ2-5; D possibly uses TRBD1 or TRBD2 (5 bases each). V shed 10 bases and J shed 5 bases, with 14 bases lying between them. Germline CDR1 MNHNS, CDR2 SASEGT. This CDR3 has 12 residues. Here the CDR3 DNA reads TGTGCCACCCAGAGGGGACGCGAGACCCAGTACTTC. The encoded protein is CATQRGRETQYF.

The rearrangement uses TRBV5-1 and TRBJ1-4; unclear D gene. Germline V gives CDR1 SGHRS, CDR2 YFSETQ. The CDR3 sequence is 14 residues long. V was shortened by 0 bases and J by 7 bases, with 10 bases between the two germline ends. The CDR3: CASSLGVFGEKLFF. In nucleotides, the CDR3 is TGCGCCAGCAGCTTGGGGGTTTTTGGTGAAAAACTGTTTTTT. Drawing the rest from reference TRBV5-1 and TRBJ1-4, the complete variable domain is KAGVTQTPRYLIKTRGQQVTLSCSPISGHRSVSWYQQTPGQGLQFLFEYFSETQRNKGNFPGRFSGRQFSNSRSEMNVSTLELGDSALYLCASSLGVFGEKLFFGSGTQLSVL.

This clonotype was seen more than once but under ten times. A read error is possible here, since a much larger clone lies one base away. Written as DNA, the CDR3 is TGTGCCAGCAACCCGGACAGCTACAATGAGCAGTTCTTC. This sequence encodes CASNPDSYNEQFF. The rearrangement uses TRBV6-2 or TRBV6-3 and TRBJ2-1; TRBD1 might be the D (6 bases). Trimming cost V 7 bases and J 3 bases, with 10 bases left between them. CDR3 length: 13 amino acids. Germline CDR1 and CDR2: MNHEY and SVGEGT.

This chain uses TRBV20-1 with TRBJ2-7; 7 bases match TRBD2. The CDR3 totals 14 residues. V lost 6 bases, J lost 5 bases, and 13 bases stayed unmatched. Germline V lookup: CDR1 DFQATT, CDR2 SNEGSKA (reference sequence). CDR3 region: CSAFGSWDYDEQYV. The CDR3, as DNA: TGCAGTGCATTTGGGTCATGGGACTACGACGAGCAGTACGTC.

This clonotype was detected a few times. The junction differs from germline at one of its ends, possibly a read error. J is TRBJ1-1 and V is TRBV10-3; D is unclear. Germline CDR1 ENHRY, CDR2 SYGVKD. This CDR3 spans 13 amino acids. This chain's CDR3 is CAIRESDVTEAFF. The CDR3, as DNA: TGTGCCATCAGGGAGTCGGACGTCACTGAAGCTTTCTTT.

The sample holds a few counts of this clonotype. The chain links TRBV7-8 to TRBJ1-5; D is uncertain. Germline CDR1 reads SGHVS; CDR2 reads FQNEAQ. V lost 3 bases, J lost 4 bases, and 13 bases lay in between. This CDR3 has 15 residues. CDR3 in DNA: TGTGCCAGCAGCTTGGAGATCTGGGGAAATCAGCCCCAGCATTTT. This translates into CASSLEIWGNQPQHF.

The CDR3 bases are TGCGCCAGCAGCCATGTGGGGACAGGGAATGAGCAGTTCTTC. Translated, it gives CASSHVGTGNEQFF. This rearrangement joins TRBV4-1 to TRBJ2-1; 9 bases are a match to TRBD1. Per the germline V gene, CDR1 is MGHRA and CDR2 is YSYEKL. This CDR3 region has 14 residues. V dropped 3 bases and J dropped 7; count of bases not matched to a gene: 4.

This clonotype showed up just a few times. This chain links TRBV4-1 with TRBJ1-2; possible D gene TRBD1, 5 bases. Trimming left V 3 bases short and J 4 bases short, with 15 bases between. Germline CDR1 reads MGHRA; CDR2 reads YSYEKL. The CDR3 covers 15 residues. The CDR3 DNA reads as TGCGCCAGCAGCCATGAACAGGTGCTCGGCTATGGCTACACCTTC. Translated: CASSHEQVLGYGYTF.

This clonotype was counted at least ten times. The J gene is TRBJ2-3, the V gene TRBV7-2; possibly TRBD2 for D (7 bases). The CDR3 length is 16 residues. Trimming left V 1 base short and J 4 bases short, with 15 bases between. Germline CDR1 and CDR2: SGHTA and FQGNSA. The CDR3 bases are TGTGCCAGCAGCTTAGTTTTGATCGGGGGGCCAGATACGCAGTATTTT. Amino acid sequence: CASSLVLIGGPDTQYF.

The chain has TRBV19 and TRBJ2-1; TRBD1 matches 9 bases. CDR3 length equals 14 residues. With V trimmed by 7 bases and J by 4 bases, 5 bases remained unmatched. Germline loops: CDR1 LNHDA, CDR2 SQIVND (reference sequence). The CDR3 loop reads CASTGTGMYNEQFF. Here the CDR3 DNA reads TGTGCCAGTACCGGGACAGGGATGTACAATGAGCAGTTCTTC.

This clonotype has more than one count but fewer than ten. This chain links TRBV27 with TRBJ2-7; TRBD2 matches 11 bases. Germline V gene data show CDR1 as MNHEY and CDR2 as SMNVEV (reference sequence). The J segment lost 3 bases and the V segment lost 3 bases, leaving 13 bases of the junction unmatched. The CDR3 is 18 residues long. CDR3 bases: TGTGCCAGCAGTTTCACTAGCGGGGGCGAAGGGCATTACTACGAGCAGTACTTC. Protein: CASSFTSGGEGHYYEQYF.

The genes are TRBV5-4 and TRBJ2-7, with D tentatively TRBD1 (5 bases). Trimming pared 2 bases from V and 3 bases from J, leaving 15 bases between. Germline CDR1 SGHNT, CDR2 YYREEE (reference sequence). CDR3 length: 15 residues. CDR3 DNA sequence: TGTGCCAGCAGCTTTAGGGGTGGCAGATTCTACGAGCAGTACTTC. Encoded protein: CASSFRGGRFYEQYF.

This clonotype occurred a few times. V and J are TRBV5-4 and TRBJ2-3; no firm D call. This CDR3 spans 16 amino acids. V dropped 2 bases and J dropped 1 base, with 14 bases sitting between them. CDR1 and CDR2 from the germline V gene are SGHNT and YYREEE (reference sequence). CDR3 loop: CASSFKTEQGTDTQYF. In DNA form, the CDR3 reads TGTGCCAGCAGCTTTAAAACAGAACAAGGCACAGATACGCAGTATTTT.

The chain links TRBV19 to TRBJ1-1; D gene uncertain. Germline V gene sequence: CDR1 LNHDA, CDR2 SQIVND (reference sequence). This CDR3 is built from 14 residues. Trimming took off 7 bases at V and 3 bases at J, with 15 bases between the two ends. The CDR3 DNA reads TGTGCCAGTATACGTTGGTCCAGACACACTGAAGCTTTCTTT. This codes for CASIRWSRHTEAFF.

A few counts support this clonotype. This sequence joins TRBV7-8 and TRBJ2-1; 11 nucleotides align to TRBD2. The CDR3 has 15 amino acids. CDR1 and CDR2 (germline): SGHVS, FQNEAQ. V was clipped by 2 bases and J by 7 bases; unmatched bases: 4. The CDR3 is CASSLPSGGRNEQFF. The CDR3 DNA reads as TGTGCCAGCAGCTTACCTAGCGGGGGGCGGAATGAGCAGTTCTTC. The entire variable domain, with the rest obtained from reference TRBV7-8 and TRBJ2-1, is as follows: GAGVSQSPRYKVAKRGQDVALRCDPISGHVSLFWYQQALGQGPEFLTYFQNEAQLDKSGLPSDRFFAERPEGSVSTLKIQRTQQEDSAVYLCASSLPSGGRNEQFFGPGTRLTVL.

This clonotype was seen a handful of times. The chain recombines TRBV6-5 with TRBJ1-4; D unresolved. The CDR3 runs to 14 residues. CDR1 and CDR2 (germline): MNHEY, SVGAGI. V was shortened by 4 bases and J by 0 bases, with 6 bases between the two germline ends. The DNA of the CDR3 is TGTGCCAGCAGTTGGGCACCAACTAATGAAAAACTGTTTTTT. It is translated as CASSWAPTNEKLFF.

The rearrangement uses TRBV19 and TRBJ1-2, with 7 bases matching TRBD1. The CDR3 is 16 residues long. V lost 3 bases and J lost 3; bases outside the gene matches: 10. Germline CDR1 reads LNHDA; CDR2 reads SQIVND (reference sequence). This CDR3 reads CASSMADRDWYYGYTF. The CDR3 DNA is TGTGCCAGTAGTATGGCCGACAGGGATTGGTACTATGGCTACACCTTC.

This clonotype was recorded a few times. The chain combines TRBV6-1 with TRBJ2-2; D is perhaps TRBD1 or TRBD2 (6 bases each). The germline V gene has CDR1 MNHNS and CDR2 SASEGT. CDR3 length equals 15 residues. Trimming took off 2 bases at V and 6 bases at J, with 13 bases between the two ends. CDR3 DNA: TGTGCCAGCAGTGAATACGGGGGCGGCGCCGGGGAGCTGTTTTTT. Translating gives CASSEYGGGAGELFF.

V and J are TRBV14 and TRBJ1-4, with D possibly being TRBD1 (5 bases). Trimming removed 3 bases at V and 3 bases at J, with 17 bases between. This CDR3 is built from 17 residues. Germline lookup yields CDR1 SGHDN and CDR2 FVKESK. The CDR3 reads CASSHGTGTESNEKLFF. CDR3 nucleotides: TGTGCCAGCAGCCACGGAACTGGGACGGAGTCTAATGAAAAACTGTTTTTT.

This clonotype was seen a handful of times. The rearrangement links TRBV10-2 to TRBJ1-1, with TRBD1 identical over 7 bases. Germline loops: CDR1 WSHSY, CDR2 SAAADI. Losses at the gene ends were 0 bases for V and 7 bases for J; bases not matched to a gene: 5. The CDR3 length is 14 residues. CDR3 amino acids: CASSESDRRGEAFF. As DNA, the CDR3 is TGCGCCAGCAGTGAGTCGGACAGGAGGGGTGAAGCTTTCTTT.

At least ten counts were recorded for this clonotype. This chain's CDR3 is CASSLLEATPEAFF. CDR3 sequence (DNA): TGTGCCAGCAGCTTATTGGAGGCGACCCCTGAAGCTTTCTTT. This sequence joins TRBV7-2 and TRBJ1-1; no clear D gene. The CDR3 loop spans 14 amino acids. The germline V gene has CDR1 SGHTA and CDR2 FQGNSA. Trimming left V 2 bases short and J 6 bases short, with 13 bases between. The variable domain in full, completed from reference TRBV7-2 and TRBJ1-1, reads GAGVSQSPSNKVTEKGKDVELRCDPISGHTALYWYRQSLGQGLEFLIYFQGNSAPDKSGLPSDRFSAERTGGSVSTLTIQRTQQEDSAVYLCASSLLEATPEAFFGQGTRLTVV.

The chain is built from TRBV28 and TRBJ2-7, with a possible D match to TRBD1 (6 bases). The germline gives CDR1 MDHEN, CDR2 SYDVKM. Trimming left V 4 bases short and J 3 bases short, with 13 bases between. The CDR3 is made up of 14 amino acids. The CDR3 loop reads CASSSRDKIYEQYV. DNA of the CDR3: TGTGCCAGCAGTTCACGGGACAAGATCTACGAGCAGTACGTC.